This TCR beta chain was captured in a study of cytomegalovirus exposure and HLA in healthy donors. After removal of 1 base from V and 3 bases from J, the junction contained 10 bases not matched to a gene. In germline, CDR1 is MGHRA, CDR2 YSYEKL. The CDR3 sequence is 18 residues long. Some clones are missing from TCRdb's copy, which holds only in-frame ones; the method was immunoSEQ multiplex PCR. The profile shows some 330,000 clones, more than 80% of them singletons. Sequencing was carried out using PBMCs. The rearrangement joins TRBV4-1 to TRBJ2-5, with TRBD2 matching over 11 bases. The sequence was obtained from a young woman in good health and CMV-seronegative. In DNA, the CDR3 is TGCGCCAGCAGCCAAGGACTAGCGGGAAGGGAGGCGGAAGAGACCCAGTACTTC. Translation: CASSQGLAGREAEETQYF.